The subject of this entry is one TCR beta chain. V gave up 4 bases and J gave up 7 bases, with 14 bases separating them. The CDR3 sequence is 13 residues long. CDR1 and CDR2 from the germline V gene are SGHRS and YFSETQ. Sequencing used immunoSEQ multiplex PCR; TCRdb keeps in-frame clones, though not all of them. The table lists hundreds of thousands of clones, roughly 92% of them singletons. This sample is drawn from a study of shared clonotypes between healthy human individuals. Positively selected for CCR7, the CD45RO-negative cells used as naive CD8 cells excluded terminally differentiated effector memory CD45RA+ cells.

This TCR derives from a young man in good health. The rearrangement uses TRBV5-1 and TRBJ1-1; D gene uncertain. The source material was naive CD8+ T cells sorted from blood. Here the CDR3 DNA reads TGCGCCAGCAGCCCGGAGTGGCAGCTTGAAGCTTTCTTT. It codes for CASSPEWQLEAFF.